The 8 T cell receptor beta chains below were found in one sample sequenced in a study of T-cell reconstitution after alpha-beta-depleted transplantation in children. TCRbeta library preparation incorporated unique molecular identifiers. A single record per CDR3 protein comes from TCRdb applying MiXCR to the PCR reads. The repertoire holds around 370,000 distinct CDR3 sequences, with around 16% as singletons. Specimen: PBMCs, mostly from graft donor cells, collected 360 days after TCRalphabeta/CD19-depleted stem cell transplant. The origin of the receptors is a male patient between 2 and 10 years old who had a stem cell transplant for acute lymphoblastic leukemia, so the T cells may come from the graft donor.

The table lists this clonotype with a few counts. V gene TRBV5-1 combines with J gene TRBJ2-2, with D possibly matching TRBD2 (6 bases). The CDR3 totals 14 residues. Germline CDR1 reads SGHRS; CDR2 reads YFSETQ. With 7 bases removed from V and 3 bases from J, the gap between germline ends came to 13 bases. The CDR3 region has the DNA TGCGCCAGCCGCCCCGGGGGATACACCGGGGAGCTGTTTTTT. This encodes CASRPGGYTGELFF.

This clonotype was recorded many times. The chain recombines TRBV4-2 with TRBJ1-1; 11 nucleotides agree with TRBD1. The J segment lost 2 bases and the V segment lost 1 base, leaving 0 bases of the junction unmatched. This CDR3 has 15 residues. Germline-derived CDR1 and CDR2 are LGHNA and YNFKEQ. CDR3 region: CASSQGTGGNTEAFF. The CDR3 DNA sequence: TGTGCCAGCAGCCAAGGGACAGGGGGCAACACTGAAGCTTTCTTT.

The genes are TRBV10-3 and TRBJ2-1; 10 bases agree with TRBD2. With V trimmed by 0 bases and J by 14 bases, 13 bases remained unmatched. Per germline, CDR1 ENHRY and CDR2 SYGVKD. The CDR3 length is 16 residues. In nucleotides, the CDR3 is TGTGCCATCAGTGAGTCTCTAACCGGGACTAGCGTCGTTGAGTTCTTC. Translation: CAISESLTGTSVVEFF.

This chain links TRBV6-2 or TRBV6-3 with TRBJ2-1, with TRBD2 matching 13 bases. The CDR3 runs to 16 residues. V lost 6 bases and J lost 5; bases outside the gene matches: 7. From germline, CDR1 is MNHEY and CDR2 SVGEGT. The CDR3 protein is CASSYTGLAGDNEQFF. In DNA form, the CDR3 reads TGTGCCAGCAGCTACACTGGACTAGCGGGAGACAATGAGCAGTTCTTC.

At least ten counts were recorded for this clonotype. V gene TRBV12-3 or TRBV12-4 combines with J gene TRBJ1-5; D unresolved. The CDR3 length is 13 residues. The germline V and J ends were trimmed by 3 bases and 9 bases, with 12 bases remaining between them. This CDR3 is CASSLRNLRPQHF. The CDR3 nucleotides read TGTGCCAGCAGTTTGAGGAATCTTCGGCCCCAGCATTTT.

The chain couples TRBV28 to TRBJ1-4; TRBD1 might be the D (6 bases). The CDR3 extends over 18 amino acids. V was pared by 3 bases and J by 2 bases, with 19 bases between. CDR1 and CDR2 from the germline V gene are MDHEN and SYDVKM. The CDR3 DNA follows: TGTGCCAGCAGTTTTGCGCTGTTTCGGGGGGGCACTAATGAAAAACTGTTTTTT. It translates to CASSFALFRGGTNEKLFF.

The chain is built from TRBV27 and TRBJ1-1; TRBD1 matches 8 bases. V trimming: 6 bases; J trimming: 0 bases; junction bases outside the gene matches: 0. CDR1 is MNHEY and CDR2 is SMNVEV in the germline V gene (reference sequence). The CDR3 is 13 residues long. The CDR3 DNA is TGTGCCAGCAGGACAGGGGTGAACACTGAAGCTTTCTTT. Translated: CASRTGVNTEAFF.

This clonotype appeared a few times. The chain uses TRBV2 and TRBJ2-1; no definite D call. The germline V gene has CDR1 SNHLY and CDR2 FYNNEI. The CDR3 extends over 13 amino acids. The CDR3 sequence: CAIRAKGWNEQFF. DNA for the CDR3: TGTGCAATCCGGGCCAAAGGTTGGAATGAGCAGTTCTTC. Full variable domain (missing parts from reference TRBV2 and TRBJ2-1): EPEVTQTPSHQVTQMGQEVILRCVPISNHLYFYWYRQILGQKVEFLVSFYNNEISEKSEIFDDQFSVERPDGSNFTLKIRSTKLEDSAMYFCAIRAKGWNEQFFGPGTRLTVL.